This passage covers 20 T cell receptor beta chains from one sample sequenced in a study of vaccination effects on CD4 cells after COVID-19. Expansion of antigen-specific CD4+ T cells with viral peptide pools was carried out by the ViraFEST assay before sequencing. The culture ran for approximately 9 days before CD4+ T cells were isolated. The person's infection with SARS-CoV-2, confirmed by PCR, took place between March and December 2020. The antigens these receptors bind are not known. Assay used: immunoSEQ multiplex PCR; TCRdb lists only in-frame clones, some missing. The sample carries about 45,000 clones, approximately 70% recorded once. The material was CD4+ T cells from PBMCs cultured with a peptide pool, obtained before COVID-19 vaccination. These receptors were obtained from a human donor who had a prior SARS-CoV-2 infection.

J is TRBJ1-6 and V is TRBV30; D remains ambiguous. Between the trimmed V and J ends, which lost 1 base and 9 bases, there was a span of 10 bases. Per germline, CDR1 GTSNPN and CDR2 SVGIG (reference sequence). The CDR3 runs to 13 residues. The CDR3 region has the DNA TGTGCCTGGAGTGAGTACAGAAGTTCACCCCTCCACTTT. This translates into CAWSEYRSSPLHF.

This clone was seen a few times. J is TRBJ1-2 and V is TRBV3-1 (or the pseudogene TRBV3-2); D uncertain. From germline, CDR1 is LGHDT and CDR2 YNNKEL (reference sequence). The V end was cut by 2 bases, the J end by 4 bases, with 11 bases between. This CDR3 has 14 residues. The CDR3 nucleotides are TGTGCCAGCAGCCAAACCGTTGGCGCCTATGGCTACACCTTC. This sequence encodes CASSQTVGAYGYTF.

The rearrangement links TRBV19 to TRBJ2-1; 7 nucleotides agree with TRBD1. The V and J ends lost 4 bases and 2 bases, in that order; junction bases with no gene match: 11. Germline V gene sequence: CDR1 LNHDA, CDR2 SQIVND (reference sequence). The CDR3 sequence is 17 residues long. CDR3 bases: TGTGCCAGTAGTACCCCGGACCGGGACAGTGCCTACAATGAGCAGTTCTTC. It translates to CASSTPDRDSAYNEQFF.

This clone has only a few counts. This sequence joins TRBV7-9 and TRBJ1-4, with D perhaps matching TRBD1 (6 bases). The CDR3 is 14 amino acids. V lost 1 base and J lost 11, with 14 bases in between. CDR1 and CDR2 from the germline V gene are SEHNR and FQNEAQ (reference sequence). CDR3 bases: TGTGCCAGCAGCTTAGTTTCTGGACAGCAGAAACTGTTTTTT. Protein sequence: CASSLVSGQQKLFF.

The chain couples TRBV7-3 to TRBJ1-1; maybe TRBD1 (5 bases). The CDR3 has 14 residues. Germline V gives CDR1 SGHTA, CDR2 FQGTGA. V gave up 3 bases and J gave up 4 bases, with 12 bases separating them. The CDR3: CASSFGGGGTEAFF. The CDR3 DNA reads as TGTGCCAGCAGCTTCGGGGGTGGAGGCACTGAAGCTTTCTTT.

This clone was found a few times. Written as DNA, the CDR3 is TGTGCCAGCTCACCCTGGCCCCTAGCAGGGTCCAACGAGCAGTACTTC. As protein: CASSPWPLAGSNEQYF. The V and J genes are TRBV18 and TRBJ2-7; D may correspond to TRBD1 or TRBD2 (5 bases each). Per germline, CDR1 KGHSH and CDR2 LQKENI. CDR3 size: 16 residues. The V and J ends lost 3 bases and 5 bases respectively, with 20 bases between them.

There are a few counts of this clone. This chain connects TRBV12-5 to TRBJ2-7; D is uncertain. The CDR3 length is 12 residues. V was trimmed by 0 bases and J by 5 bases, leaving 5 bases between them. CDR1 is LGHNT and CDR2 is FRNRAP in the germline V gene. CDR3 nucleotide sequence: TGTGCTAGTGGTTTGGTCTACAACGAGCAGTACTTC. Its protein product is CASGLVYNEQYF.

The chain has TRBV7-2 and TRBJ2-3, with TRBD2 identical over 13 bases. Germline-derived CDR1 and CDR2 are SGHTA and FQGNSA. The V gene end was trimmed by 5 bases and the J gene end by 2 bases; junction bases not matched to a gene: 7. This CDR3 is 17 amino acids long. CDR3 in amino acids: CASSTEGLAGFTDTQYF. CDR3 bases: TGTGCCAGCAGCACAGAGGGACTAGCGGGGTTCACAGATACGCAGTATTTT.

As DNA, the CDR3 is TGTGCCAGCAGCCTTACAGCTAGCGAGTTCAATCAGCCCCAGCATTTT. Its translation: CASSLTASEFNQPQHF. The chain links TRBV4-2 to TRBJ1-5; D unclear. The V gene's germline CDR1 is LGHNA and CDR2 YNFKEQ. The CDR3 runs 16 residues. V lost 4 bases to trimming and J lost 3 bases, with 16 bases between them.

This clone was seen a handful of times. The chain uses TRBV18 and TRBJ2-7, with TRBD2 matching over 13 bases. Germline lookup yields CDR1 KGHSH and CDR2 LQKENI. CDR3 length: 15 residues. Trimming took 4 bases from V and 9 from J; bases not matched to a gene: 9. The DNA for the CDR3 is TGTGCCAGCTCACGCGGACTAGCGGGGGAGGTTTGGCAGTACTTC. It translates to CASSRGLAGEVWQYF.

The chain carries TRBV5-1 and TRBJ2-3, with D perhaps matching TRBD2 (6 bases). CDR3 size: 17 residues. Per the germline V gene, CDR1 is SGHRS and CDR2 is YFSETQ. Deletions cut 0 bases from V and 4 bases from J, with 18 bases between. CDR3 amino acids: CASSLATTSPSADTQYF. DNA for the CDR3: TGCGCCAGCAGCTTGGCCACAACTAGCCCCAGCGCAGATACGCAGTATTTT.

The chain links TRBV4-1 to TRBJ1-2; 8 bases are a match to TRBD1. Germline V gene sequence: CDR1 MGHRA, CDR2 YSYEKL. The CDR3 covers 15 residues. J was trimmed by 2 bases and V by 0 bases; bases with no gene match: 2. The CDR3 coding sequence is TGCGCCAGCAGCCAAGACCGGACAGGGAACTATGGCTACACCTTC. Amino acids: CASSQDRTGNYGYTF.

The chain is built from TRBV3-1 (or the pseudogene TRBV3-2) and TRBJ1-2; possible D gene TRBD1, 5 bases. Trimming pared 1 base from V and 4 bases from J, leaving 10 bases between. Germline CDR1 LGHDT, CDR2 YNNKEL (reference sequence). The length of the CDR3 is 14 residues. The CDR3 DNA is TGTGCCAGCAGCCAAGTGGGGGAAAGCTATGGCTACACCTTC. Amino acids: CASSQVGESYGYTF.

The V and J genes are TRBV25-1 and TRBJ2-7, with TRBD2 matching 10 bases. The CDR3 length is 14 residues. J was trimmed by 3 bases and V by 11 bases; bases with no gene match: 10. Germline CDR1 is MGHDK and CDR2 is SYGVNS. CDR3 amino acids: CASRGPSGGYEQYF. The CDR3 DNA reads TGTGCCTCCCGGGGTCCTAGCGGGGGCTACGAGCAGTACTTC.

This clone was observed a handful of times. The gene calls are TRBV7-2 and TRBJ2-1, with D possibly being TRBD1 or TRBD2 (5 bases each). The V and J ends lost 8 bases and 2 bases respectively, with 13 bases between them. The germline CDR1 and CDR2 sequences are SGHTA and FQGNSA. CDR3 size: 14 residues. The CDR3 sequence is CASRPQGAYNEQFF. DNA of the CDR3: TGTGCCAGCCGACCGCAGGGAGCCTACAATGAGCAGTTCTTC.

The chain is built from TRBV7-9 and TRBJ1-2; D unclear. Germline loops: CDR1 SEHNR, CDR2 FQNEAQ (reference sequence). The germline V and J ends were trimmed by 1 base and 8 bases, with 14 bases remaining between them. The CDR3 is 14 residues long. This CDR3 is CASSLGVSGIGYTF. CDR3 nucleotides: TGTGCCAGCAGCTTAGGGGTGTCGGGGATCGGCTACACCTTC.

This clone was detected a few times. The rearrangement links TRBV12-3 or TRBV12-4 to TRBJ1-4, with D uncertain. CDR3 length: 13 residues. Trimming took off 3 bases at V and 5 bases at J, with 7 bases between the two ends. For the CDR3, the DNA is TGTGCCAGCAGTTTCCGTGTGAATGAAAAACTGTTTTTT. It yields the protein CASSFRVNEKLFF.

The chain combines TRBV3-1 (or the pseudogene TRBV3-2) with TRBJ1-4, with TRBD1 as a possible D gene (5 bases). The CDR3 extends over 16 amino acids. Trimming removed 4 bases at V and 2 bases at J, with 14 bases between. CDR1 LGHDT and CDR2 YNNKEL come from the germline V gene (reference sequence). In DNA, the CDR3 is TGTGCCAGCAGCCTCGTTCCGGGACGTACTAATGAAAAACTGTTTTTT. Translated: CASSLVPGRTNEKLFF.

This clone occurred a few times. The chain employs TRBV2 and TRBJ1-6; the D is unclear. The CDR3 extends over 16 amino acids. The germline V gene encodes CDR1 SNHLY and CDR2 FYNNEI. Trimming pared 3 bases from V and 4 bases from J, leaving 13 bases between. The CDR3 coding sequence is TGTGCCAGCAGTGAGCGGGAAATTGGGTATAATTCACCCCTCCACTTT. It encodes CASSEREIGYNSPLHF. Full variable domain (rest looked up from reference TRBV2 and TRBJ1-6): EPEVTQTPSHQVTQMGQEVILRCVPISNHLYFYWYRQILGQKVEFLVSFYNNEISEKSEIFDDQFSVERPDGSNFTLKIRSTKLEDSAMYFCASSEREIGYNSPLHFGNGTRLTVT.

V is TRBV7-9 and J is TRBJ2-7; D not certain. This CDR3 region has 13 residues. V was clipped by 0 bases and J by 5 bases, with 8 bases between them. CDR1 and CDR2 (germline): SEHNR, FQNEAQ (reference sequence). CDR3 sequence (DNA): TGTGCCAGCAGCTTAGCGGGGTCGGACGAGCAGTACTTC. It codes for CASSLAGSDEQYF.